This TCR beta chain was captured by sequencing in a study of response to subunit inactivated influenza vaccine. The ends were cut back, 3 bases at V and 4 bases at J, with 10 bases in the middle. This CDR3 contains 14 residues. In TCRdb, the RT-PCR reads were re-called with MiXCR into one record per CDR3 protein. The sample lists under 950,000 distinct CDR3 sequences; around 20% were seen once. Sample: PBMCs from blood, taken less than 6 days after vaccination. This sequence originates from a man aged 50 to 60 who received an inactivated influenza vaccine. The rearrangement uses TRBV12-3 or TRBV12-4 and TRBJ2-4; weak D call: TRBD1 (6 bases). The CDR3 DNA reads as TGTGCCAGCAGTTTTGGTCAGGGGAAAAACATTCAGTACTTC. This translates into CASSFGQGKNIQYF.